This is a list of T cell receptor beta chains from one sample in a study of blood T cell repertoires in COVID-19. Clones were read by immunoSEQ multiplex PCR, and TCRdb kept only the in-frame ones, dropping some. The data contain 350,000 to 400,000 clones, 80% to 90% of them singletons. Specimen: PBMCs or T cells enriched from blood (not recorded which). The receptor source for this set is a man between 18 and 35 years old who had recovered from COVID-19. CDR3s include the opening cysteine and the closing phenylalanine or tryptophan. A D gene is named only where the DNA matches it firmly. Rows may omit the clone size; those that give it use once, few, many or a size class.

>TRBD1|.|TRBJ2-7|TRBV19
CASNPGQGDEQYF
TGTGCCAGTAACCCGGGACAGGGCGACGAGCAGTACTTC
>TRBD1|.|TRBJ1-3|TRBV5-4
CASSLSGTAGNTIYF
TGTGCCAGCAGCTTGTCCGGGACAGCTGGAAACACCATATATTTT
>TRBD1|once|TRBJ1-2|TRBV11-1
CASSSLTGPPSEGYTF
TGTGCCAGCAGCTCACTGACAGGGCCCCCCTCGGAGGGCTACACCTTC
>TRBD2|.|TRBJ2-7|TRBV25-1
CASSESGGAGSYEQYF
TGTGCCAGCAGTGAAAGCGGGGGAGCAGGGTCCTACGAGCAGTACTTC
>TRBD2|once|TRBJ2-5|TRBV19
CASRTSGEETQYF
TGTGCCAGTAGGACTAGCGGTGAAGAGACCCAGTACTTC
>.|.|TRBJ1-1|TRBV6-6
CASSYSIGPTVEAFF
TGTGCCAGCAGTTACTCCATCGGACCGACAGTAGAAGCTTTCTTT
>.|few|TRBJ1-1|TRBV6-5
CASSYSRVRGATEAFF
TGTGCCAGCAGTTACTCGAGGGTCAGGGGCGCCACTGAAGCTTTCTTT
>.|.|TRBJ2-7|TRBV2
CASSATSYEQYF
TGTGCCAGCAGCGCTACCTCCTACGAGCAGTACTTC
>.|.|TRBJ1-1|TRBV12-5
CASGYAQGNEAFF
TGTGCTAGTGGTTACGCACAGGGTAATGAAGCTTTCTTT
>TRBD1|.|TRBJ1-2|TRBV6-4
CASSVTGTGTTGYTF
TGTGCCAGCAGTGTCACCGGGACAGGGACTACTGGCTACACCTTC
>TRBD1|.|TRBJ1-2|TRBV7-9
CASSFPGTATNYGYTF
TGTGCCAGCAGCTTCCCCGGGACAGCTACTAACTATGGCTACACCTTC
>TRBD1|.|TRBJ2-1|TRBV7-4
CASSSSGTGMFDSHEQFF
TGTGCCAGCAGCTCCTCCGGGACAGGGATGTTTGATAGCCATGAGCAGTTCTTC
>.|.|TRBJ1-2|TRBV6-5
CASSYSPGGTVYGYTF
TGTGCCAGCAGTTACTCTCCGGGCGGGACTGTCTATGGCTACACCTTC
>.|.|TRBJ2-1|TRBV19
CASSIVSNEQFF
TGTGCCAGTAGTATAGTTAGCAATGAGCAGTTCTTC
>.|.|TRBJ2-3|TRBV7-2
CASSLAYTDTQYF
TGTGCCAGCAGCCTAGCCTACACAGATACGCAGTATTTT
>.|.|TRBJ1-1|TRBV12-3/TRBV12-4
CAINPAEAFF
TGTGCCATCAACCCAGCTGAAGCTTTCTTT
>.|once|TRBJ1-5|TRBV28
CASSLSPGRREAGGNQPQHF
TGTGCCAGCAGTTTATCACCCGGCCGCCGAGAGGCGGGAGGCAATCAGCCCCAGCATTTT
>TRBD1|.|TRBJ2-2|TRBV10-2
CASTDRESGELFF
TGCGCCAGCACCGACAGGGAATCGGGGGAGCTGTTTTTT
>.|once|TRBJ2-5|TRBV5-1
CASSLPGKETQYF
TGCGCCAGCAGCTTGCCAGGGAAAGAGACCCAGTACTTC
>.|.|TRBJ1-3|TRBV7-3
CASSLTGGPGNTIYF
TGTGCCAGCAGCTTAACGGGGGGGCCTGGAAACACCATATATTTT
>TRBD1|.|TRBJ1-5|TRBV7-2
CASSLRWDRGLGDQPQHF
TGTGCCAGCAGCCTTAGATGGGACAGGGGCCTGGGCGATCAGCCCCAGCATTTT
>TRBD2|.|TRBJ2-1|TRBV6-2/TRBV6-3
CASSLISGTSGANEQFF
TGTGCCAGCAGTTTAATATCCGGGACTAGCGGGGCCAATGAGCAGTTCTTC
>TRBD1|.|TRBJ2-1|TRBV6-5
CASSPGTVNEQFF
TGTGCCAGCAGTCCTGGGACAGTCAATGAGCAGTTCTTC
>.|.|TRBJ2-1|TRBV7-9
CASSSGFGRESNEQFF
TGTGCCAGCAGCTCCGGTTTCGGCAGGGAATCCAATGAGCAGTTCTTC
>.|.|TRBJ1-1|TRBV5-6
CASGFRGTANTEAFF
TGTGCCAGCGGTTTTAGGGGCACGGCGAACACTGAAGCTTTCTTT
>TRBD2|.|TRBJ2-1|TRBV7-3
CASSQSGGARNEQFF
TGTGCCAGCAGCCAAAGCGGGGGGGCGAGGAATGAGCAGTTCTTC
>.|once|TRBJ1-6|TRBV3-1/TRBV3-2
CASGLGGRQSPLHF
TGTGCCAGTGGGTTGGGGGGGCGGCAGTCACCCCTCCACTTT
>.|once|TRBJ2-3|TRBV27
CASSLEGRRAGTQYF
TGTGCCAGCAGTTTAGAGGGTCGGCGAGCAGGCACGCAGTATTTT
>TRBD2|.|TRBJ2-7|TRBV11-2
CASSLGGRSYEQYF
TGTGCCAGCAGCTTAGGCGGGAGGTCCTACGAGCAGTACTTC
>.|.|TRBJ2-7|TRBV19
CASSISDREYEQYF
TGTGCCAGTAGTATTTCGGACAGAGAATACGAGCAGTACTTC
>.|.|TRBJ1-6|TRBV27
CASSPKRGARNSPLHF
TGTGCCAGCAGTCCGAAACGGGGGGCAAGGAATTCACCCCTCCACTTT
>.|.|TRBJ2-3|TRBV6-5
CASSYSQRGGTDTQYF
TGTGCCAGCAGTTACTCGCAACGGGGAGGCACAGATACGCAGTATTTT